This T cell receptor (beta chain) was recorded in a study of cytomegalovirus exposure and HLA in healthy donors. Both 60 Vbeta primers and 13 Jbeta primers went into the PCR. Clones were sequenced by immunoSEQ multiplex PCR, and TCRdb holds only the in-frame ones, with some missing. This table has around 160,000 clones, 55% to 80% appearing once. Findings of the study overall: Analyses of presence and absence presupposed an approximately uniform sequencing depth across donors. Listed as cytomegalovirus-associated were about 160 TCR beta chains.

Trimming cost V 8 bases and J 2 bases, with 13 bases left between them. Germline CDR1 reads ENHRY; CDR2 reads SYGVKD. This CDR3 region has 14 residues. For this clone: Its antigen is unidentified.

The receptor was derived from a woman aged 18-29 years in good health and CMV-seropositive. The sample consisted of PBMCs. The V call is TRBV10-3, the J call TRBJ2-1; weak D call: TRBD2 (7 bases). Here the CDR3 DNA reads TGTGCCATCGCGCTAGGGGGGGCCTACAATGAGCAGTTCTTC. It is translated as CAIALGGAYNEQFF.